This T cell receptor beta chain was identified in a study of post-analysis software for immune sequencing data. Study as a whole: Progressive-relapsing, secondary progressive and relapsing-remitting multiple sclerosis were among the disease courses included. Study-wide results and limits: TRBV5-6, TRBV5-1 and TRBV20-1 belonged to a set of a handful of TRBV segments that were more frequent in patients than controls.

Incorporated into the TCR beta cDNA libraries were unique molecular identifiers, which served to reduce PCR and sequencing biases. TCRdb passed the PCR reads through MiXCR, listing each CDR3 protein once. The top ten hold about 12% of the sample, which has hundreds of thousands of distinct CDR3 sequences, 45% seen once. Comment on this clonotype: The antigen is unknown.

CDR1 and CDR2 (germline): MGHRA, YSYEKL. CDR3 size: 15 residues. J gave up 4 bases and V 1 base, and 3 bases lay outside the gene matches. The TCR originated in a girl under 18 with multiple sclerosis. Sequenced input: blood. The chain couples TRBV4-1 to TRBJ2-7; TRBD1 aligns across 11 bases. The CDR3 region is CASSQVGQGEYEQYF. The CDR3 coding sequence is TGCGCCAGCAGCCAAGTGGGACAGGGGGAGTACGAGCAGTACTTC.